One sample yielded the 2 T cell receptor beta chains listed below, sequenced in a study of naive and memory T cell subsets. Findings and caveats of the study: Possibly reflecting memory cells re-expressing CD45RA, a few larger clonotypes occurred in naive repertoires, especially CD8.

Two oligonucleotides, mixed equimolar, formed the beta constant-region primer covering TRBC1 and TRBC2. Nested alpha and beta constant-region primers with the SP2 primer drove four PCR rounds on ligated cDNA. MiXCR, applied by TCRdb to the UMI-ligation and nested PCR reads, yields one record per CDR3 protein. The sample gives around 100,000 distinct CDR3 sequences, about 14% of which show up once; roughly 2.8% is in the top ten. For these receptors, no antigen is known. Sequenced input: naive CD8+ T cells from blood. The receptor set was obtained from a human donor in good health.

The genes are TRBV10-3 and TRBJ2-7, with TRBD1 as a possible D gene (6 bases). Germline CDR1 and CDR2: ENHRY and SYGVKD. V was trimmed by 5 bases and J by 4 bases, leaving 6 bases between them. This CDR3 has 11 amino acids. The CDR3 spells CAISQGYEQYF. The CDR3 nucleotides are TGTGCCATCAGTCAGGGGTACGAGCAGTACTTC.

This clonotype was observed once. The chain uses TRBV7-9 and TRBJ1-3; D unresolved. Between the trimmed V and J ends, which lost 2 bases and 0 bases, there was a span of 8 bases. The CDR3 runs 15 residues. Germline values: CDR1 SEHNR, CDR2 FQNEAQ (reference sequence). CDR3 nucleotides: TGTGCCAGCAGCTTAATAGTCAGCTCTGGAAACACCATATATTTT. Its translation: CASSLIVSSGNTIYF.